This TCR beta chain was recorded in a study of tumor-infiltrating lymphocytes in oesophageal squamous cell carcinoma. One entry per CDR3 protein results from TCRdb running MiXCR on the PCR reads. The data hold some 7,100 distinct CDR3 sequences, with 15% to 18% observed a single time. Germline assignment: CDR1 SGHAT and CDR2 FQNNGV. Trimming took 0 bases from V and 3 from J, leaving 5 bases between them. The CDR3 has 13 amino acids. This clonotype is medium-sized. The TCR comes from a male donor with esophageal squamous cell carcinoma. Sequencing was done on a sample of blood. This chain joins TRBV11-2 and TRBJ1-1, with D perhaps TRBD1 (5 bases). Written as DNA, the CDR3 is TGTGCCAGCAGCTTAGAGGGGGACACTGAAGCTTTCTTT. Protein sequence: CASSLEGDTEAFF.